This T cell receptor beta chain was identified in a study of blood T cell repertoires in COVID-19. V shed 5 bases and J shed 4 bases, with 11 bases lying between them. CDR3 size: 13 residues. Libraries were prepared by immunoSEQ multiplex PCR; TCRdb keeps only in-frame clonotypes and omits some of them. The repertoire holds fewer than 150,000 clones, with more than 70% as singletons. The receptor was derived from a woman aged 25-40 years who had recovered from COVID-19. The chain has TRBV12-3 or TRBV12-4 and TRBJ2-5; D gene ambiguous. Sequenced input: peripheral blood. CDR3 sequence: CASSRVSRETQYF. CDR3 nucleotide sequence: TGTGCCAGCAGTCGAGTAAGTCGAGAGACCCAGTACTTC.